Here is one TCR beta chain with its context. The antigen is not known. This specimen belongs to a study of cytomegalovirus exposure and HLA in healthy donors. Findings and limits, study-wide: Association of a missense DCLRE1C variant with TCR beta V- and J-gene trimming was reported in a later analysis. Common viral pathogens were later found to be apparently linked to several of the most significant clusters.

With 60 Vbeta and 13 Jbeta primers, the PCR was carried out. Libraries were prepared by immunoSEQ multiplex PCR; TCRdb keeps only in-frame clonotypes and omits some of them. The sample lists 150,000 or so clones; more than 65% were seen once. The TCR comes from a man aged 30 to 39 in good health and CMV-seropositive. The sample was PBMCs.

The CDR3 protein is CASSQEVISGRDVRDEQYF. CDR3 in DNA: TGTGCCAGCAGCCAAGAAGTTATTAGCGGGAGGGACGTTCGAGACGAGCAGTACTTC. The chain carries TRBV2 and TRBJ2-7, with 11 positions matching TRBD2. Germline loops: CDR1 SNHLY, CDR2 FYNNEI. V was clipped by 6 bases and J by 5 bases; unmatched bases: 21. There are 19 residues in the CDR3. Drawing the rest from reference TRBV2 and TRBJ2-7, the complete variable domain is EPEVTQTPSHQVTQMGQEVILRCVPISNHLYFYWYRQILGQKVEFLVSFYNNEISEKSEIFDDQFSVERPDGSNFTLKIRSTKLEDSAMYFCASSQEVISGRDVRDEQYFGPGTRLTVT.